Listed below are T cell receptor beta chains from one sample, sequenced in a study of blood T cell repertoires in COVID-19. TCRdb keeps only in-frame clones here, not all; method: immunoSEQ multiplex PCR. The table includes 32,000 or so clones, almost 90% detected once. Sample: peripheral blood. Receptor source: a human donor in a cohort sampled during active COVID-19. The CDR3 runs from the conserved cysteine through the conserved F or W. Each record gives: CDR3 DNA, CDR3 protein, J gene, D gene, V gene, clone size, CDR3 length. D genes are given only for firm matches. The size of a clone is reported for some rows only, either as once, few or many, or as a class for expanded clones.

DNA: TGTGCCAGCAGTGATAGGACAGGAAGGGATACGCAGTATTTT
CDR3: CASSDRTGRDTQYF
J: TRBJ2-3
D: TRBD1
V: TRBV2
size: -
length: 14

DNA: TGTGCCAGCAGCTTATTTTACCAGGGCACTACTAACTATGGCTACACCTTC
CDR3: CASSLFYQGTTNYGYTF
J: TRBJ1-2
D: -
V: TRBV7-2
size: -
length: 17

DNA: TGTGCCAGCAGCTCGGACTTTGGGGGGGACCTCTCCGGGGAGCTGTTTTTT
CDR3: CASSSDFGGDLSGELFF
J: TRBJ2-2
D: TRBD2
V: TRBV7-6
size: -
length: 17

DNA: TGTGCCAGCAGTTCAACAGGGTCCCGCAATCAGCCCCAGCATTTT
CDR3: CASSSTGSRNQPQHF
J: TRBJ1-5
D: -
V: TRBV6-6
size: -
length: 15

DNA: TGTGCCAGCAGCTTTAAAACGGGACTAGTTGAGGAGCAGTACTTC
CDR3: CASSFKTGLVEEQYF
J: TRBJ2-7
D: TRBD2
V: TRBV11-2
size: few
length: 15

DNA: TGCGCCAGCAGCCAAGATCCTTCGGGGGCAACTAATGAAAAACTGTTTTTT
CDR3: CASSQDPSGATNEKLFF
J: TRBJ1-4
D: -
V: TRBV4-3
size: -
length: 17

DNA: TGTGCCAGCAGCCCACGGGACAGGGTTTACAGGCCCGAAAATGAAAAACTGTTTTTT
CDR3: CASSPRDRVYRPENEKLFF
J: TRBJ1-4
D: TRBD1
V: TRBV7-8
size: -
length: 19

DNA: TGTGCCAGCAGCGTGGGACAGGGGGGAGGAACTAATGAAAAACTGTTTTTT
CDR3: CASSVGQGGGTNEKLFF
J: TRBJ1-4
D: TRBD1
V: TRBV27
size: -
length: 17

DNA: TGTGCCAGCAGCCCATACACGCATCAAGAGACCCAGTACTTC
CDR3: CASSPYTHQETQYF
J: TRBJ2-5
D: -
V: TRBV7-2
size: -
length: 14

DNA: TGTGCCATCTCCTCCGGACAGGGTAGTTACGAGCAGTACTTC
CDR3: CAISSGQGSYEQYF
J: TRBJ2-7
D: TRBD1
V: TRBV27
size: -
length: 14

DNA: TGCGCCAGCAGCCAAGATTGGGGCATCCTTGGAAACACCATATATTTT
CDR3: CASSQDWGILGNTIYF
J: TRBJ1-3
D: -
V: TRBV4-1
size: -
length: 16

DNA: TGTGCCAGCAGTTTCCTAGCGGGAGCGGGCGAGCAGTACTTC
CDR3: CASSFLAGAGEQYF
J: TRBJ2-7
D: TRBD2
V: TRBV28
size: -
length: 14

DNA: TGTGCCAGCAGCCCCCGAGGCAGGGGAGCGTTTTACGAGCAGTACTTC
CDR3: CASSPRGRGAFYEQYF
J: TRBJ2-7
D: -
V: TRBV21-1
size: -
length: 16

DNA: TGTGCCAGTAGCCCGGGACAGATTAACACTGAAGCTTTCTTT
CDR3: CASSPGQINTEAFF
J: TRBJ1-1
D: TRBD1
V: TRBV19
size: -
length: 14

DNA: TGTGCCAGCAGCTTAGGATGGACATACCAAGAGACCCAGTACTTC
CDR3: CASSLGWTYQETQYF
J: TRBJ2-5
D: -
V: TRBV7-8
size: -
length: 15

DNA: TGTGCCAGCAGCTCGGGGGAGCGGACGGACTATGGCTACACCTTC
CDR3: CASSSGERTDYGYTF
J: TRBJ1-2
D: -
V: TRBV7-9
size: once
length: 15

DNA: TGTGCCACCAGTGATTCGGGGAAGGCAGATACGCAGTATTTT
CDR3: CATSDSGKADTQYF
J: TRBJ2-3
D: -
V: TRBV24-1
size: -
length: 14

DNA: TGTGCCAGCAGCCTACAGGGTTACACTGAAGCTTTCTTT
CDR3: CASSLQGYTEAFF
J: TRBJ1-1
D: -
V: TRBV11-2
size: -
length: 13

DNA: TGTGCCAGCAGCTTTCGACAGGGGCTAGCCCTGCCGTATTCGGATGAGCAGTTCTTC
CDR3: CASSFRQGLALPYSDEQFF
J: TRBJ2-1
D: TRBD1
V: TRBV7-9
size: -
length: 19

DNA: TGTGCCAGCACGAAACCCCAGGGTCGGGTTGAGACCCAGTACTTC
CDR3: CASTKPQGRVETQYF
J: TRBJ2-5
D: -
V: TRBV28
size: -
length: 15

DNA: TGTGCCAGCAGCGCGGGCTCTGGGGCCAACGTCCTGACTTTC
CDR3: CASSAGSGANVLTF
J: TRBJ2-6
D: -
V: TRBV27
size: -
length: 14

DNA: TGTGCCAGCAGTGCTTCTAGCGCCCCTGTCGGGACCCAGTACTTC
CDR3: CASSASSAPVGTQYF
J: TRBJ2-5
D: -
V: TRBV2
size: -
length: 15

DNA: TGTGCCACCTCACAACAGGGGGCGAGCTATGGCTACACCTTC
CDR3: CATSQQGASYGYTF
J: TRBJ1-2
D: TRBD1
V: TRBV19
size: -
length: 14

DNA: TGTGCCAGTAGTCGGACTAGCAGTCCCTACGAGCAGTACTTC
CDR3: CASSRTSSPYEQYF
J: TRBJ2-7
D: TRBD2
V: TRBV19
size: -
length: 14

DNA: TGTGCCAGCAGCGGCGGGCGCGGGGGGTTCCAAGAGACCCAGTACTTC
CDR3: CASSGGRGGFQETQYF
J: TRBJ2-5
D: TRBD2
V: TRBV5-8
size: -
length: 16

DNA: TGTGCCAGCAGCTTAGTAATAGCGGAGACCTACGAGCAGTACTTC
CDR3: CASSLVIAETYEQYF
J: TRBJ2-7
D: -
V: TRBV7-2
size: once
length: 15

DNA: TGTGCCAGCAGCCAACAGGGGTCCGTCGGAAACACCATATATTTT
CDR3: CASSQQGSVGNTIYF
J: TRBJ1-3
D: -
V: TRBV16
size: -
length: 15

DNA: TGTGCCAGCTCACCGACAGGCAGTAATGAAAAACTGTTTTTT
CDR3: CASSPTGSNEKLFF
J: TRBJ1-4
D: -
V: TRBV18
size: -
length: 14

DNA: TGTGCCAGCAGCAGACAGGGAGTAGCCAAAAACATTCAGTACTTC
CDR3: CASSRQGVAKNIQYF
J: TRBJ2-4
D: TRBD1
V: TRBV6-5
size: -
length: 15